Shown below are 22 T cell receptor beta chains from a single sample sequenced in a study of blood T cell repertoires in COVID-19. Clones were read by immunoSEQ multiplex PCR, and TCRdb kept only the in-frame ones, dropping some. The sample records around 330,000 clones, 70% to 90% being singletons. Material: PBMCs or T cells enriched from blood (not recorded which). Source of these receptors: a woman in her thirties or forties who had recovered from COVID-19.

This clone was seen only once. The CDR3 region is CASSKTGEPYEQYF. The DNA for the CDR3 is TGTGCCAGTAGTAAAACAGGGGAACCCTACGAGCAGTACTTC. The rearrangement joins TRBV19 to TRBJ2-7; 7 nucleotides align to TRBD1. The CDR3 is 14 residues long. Germline V gene lookup returns CDR1 LNHDA and CDR2 SQIVND (reference sequence). Losses at the gene ends were 4 bases for V and 2 bases for J; bases not matched to a gene: 5. Supplemented by reference TRBV19 and TRBJ2-7, the full variable domain reads DGGITQSPKYLFRKEGQNVTLSCEQNLNHDAMYWYRQDPGQGLRLIYYSQIVNDFQKGDIAEGYSVSREKKESFPLTVTSAQKNPTAFYLCASSKTGEPYEQYFGPGTRLTVT.

The J gene is TRBJ2-5, the V gene TRBV15, with TRBD2 as a possible D gene (7 bases). The CDR3 covers 17 residues. The germline gives CDR1 LNHNV, CDR2 YYDKDF (reference sequence). Trimming took off 3 bases at V and 0 bases at J, with 17 bases between the two ends. CDR3 bases: TGTGCCACCAGCAGGGGTTTTGGGGGGGCGGACCAAGAGACCCAGTACTTC. Protein: CATSRGFGGADQETQYF.

V gene TRBV6-5 combines with J gene TRBJ2-5, with 10 bases identical to TRBD2. The CDR3 is 14 residues long. Trimming removed 6 bases from V and 4 bases from J; junction bases left unmatched: 5. Per germline, CDR1 MNHEY and CDR2 SVGAGI. The CDR3 DNA follows: TGTGCCAGCAGAGGTCTAGCGGGAGCAGAGACCCAGTACTTC. It yields the protein CASRGLAGAETQYF.

V is TRBV19 and J is TRBJ1-5, with D perhaps TRBD1 (6 bases). Germline CDR1 reads LNHDA; CDR2 reads SQIVND (reference sequence). Trimming left V 7 bases short and J 1 base short, with 14 bases between. The CDR3 is 15 amino acids. This chain's CDR3 is CASTWTVPSNQPQHF. The CDR3 region has the DNA TGTGCCAGTACCTGGACAGTACCAAGCAATCAGCCCCAGCATTTT.

This chain uses TRBV18 with TRBJ2-5, with TRBD1 matching over 7 bases. Losses at the gene ends were 4 bases for V and 3 bases for J; bases not matched to a gene: 5. The CDR3 loop spans 14 amino acids. Germline values: CDR1 KGHSH, CDR2 LQKENI. The CDR3 DNA reads as TGTGCCAGCTCACTATCCGGGACAGAAGAGACCCAGTACTTC. Translating it yields CASSLSGTEETQYF.

This clone was seen once. The J gene is TRBJ2-2, the V gene TRBV2; weak D call: TRBD2 (5 bases). Trimming cost V 5 bases and J 5 bases, with 9 bases left between them. The CDR3 has 13 amino acids. In germline, CDR1 is SNHLY, CDR2 FYNNEI. The CDR3 reads CASSTSSTGELFF. In nucleotides, the CDR3 is TGTGCCAGCAGTACTAGTTCAACCGGGGAGCTGTTTTTT.

This chain uses TRBV12-3 or TRBV12-4 with TRBJ1-6; no firm D call. With 5 bases removed from V and 6 bases from J, the gap between germline ends came to 5 bases. The CDR3 length is 12 residues. In DNA, the CDR3 is TGTGCCAGCAGTCCCAGTAATTCACCCCTCCACTTT. Protein: CASSPSNSPLHF.

This chain links TRBV15 with TRBJ1-2; TRBD1 might be the D (6 bases). The CDR3 totals 15 residues. Trimming stripped 1 base from V and 5 bases from J, with 14 bases between. The germline V gene encodes CDR1 LNHNV and CDR2 YYDKDF (reference sequence). CDR3 residues: CATSRGTDAPYGYTF. In DNA form, the CDR3 reads TGTGCCACCAGCAGAGGGACAGATGCCCCTTATGGCTACACCTTC.

J is TRBJ2-1 and V is TRBV7-3; 7 positions agree with TRBD2. Germline V gene sequence: CDR1 SGHTA, CDR2 FQGTGA. This CDR3 region has 14 residues. Germline trimming cut 3 bases from V and 2 bases from J; bases unmatched to any gene: 1. This CDR3 reads CASSFRGAYNEQFF. For the CDR3, the DNA is TGTGCCAGCAGCTTTCGGGGGGCCTACAATGAGCAGTTCTTC.

J is TRBJ1-2 and V is TRBV7-3, with 9 bases lining up with TRBD1. V lost 3 bases to trimming and J lost 8 bases; unmatched junction nucleotides: 4. The CDR3 is made up of 13 amino acids. CDR1 and CDR2 (germline): SGHTA, FQGTGA. In nucleotides, the CDR3 is TGTGCCAGCAGCTTTGACAGGGGGATCGGCTACACCTTC. Its protein is CASSFDRGIGYTF.

The chain is built from TRBV18 and TRBJ2-3, with 9 positions matching TRBD2. With 4 bases clipped from V and 4 bases from J, the junction kept 0 bases outside the gene matches. The CDR3 extends over 13 amino acids. CDR1 is KGHSH and CDR2 is LQKENI in the germline V gene. Written as DNA, the CDR3 is TGTGCCAGCTCACGGACTAGCGCAGATACGCAGTATTTT. Its translation: CASSRTSADTQYF.

The rearrangement joins TRBV2 to TRBJ2-3; 9 nucleotides match TRBD2. This CDR3 is built from 15 residues. Trimming cost V 4 bases and J 4 bases; bases outside gene matches: 6. From germline, CDR1 is SNHLY and CDR2 FYNNEI. This chain's CDR3 is CASSALAGPADTQYF. CDR3 DNA sequence: TGTGCCAGCAGTGCTCTAGCGGGGCCCGCAGATACGCAGTATTTT.

This clone was observed a few times. The chain links TRBV7-2 to TRBJ1-6; D is perhaps TRBD1 (5 bases). V was pared by 1 base and J by 9 bases, with 10 bases between. Germline V gene sequence: CDR1 SGHTA, CDR2 FQGNSA. The CDR3 contains 14 residues. For the CDR3, the DNA is TGTGCCAGCAGCTTAGTGGACACGGGTTCACCCCTCCACTTT. Protein sequence: CASSLVDTGSPLHF.

CDR3 protein: CASTPEAGNYGYTF. CDR3 DNA: TGTGCCAGCACTCCTGAGGCCGGGAACTATGGCTACACCTTC. The chain couples TRBV2 to TRBJ1-2; D gene unclear. Trimming removed 7 bases at V and 2 bases at J, with 14 bases between. CDR1 is SNHLY, CDR2 FYNNEI, per germline. CDR3 length: 14 amino acids.

The V gene is TRBV11-3, the J gene TRBJ2-7; 9 bases agree with TRBD2. The germline V gene has CDR1 SGHNT and CDR2 YENEEA. V dropped 5 bases and J dropped 0; count of bases not matched to a gene: 5. The CDR3 runs 15 residues. For the CDR3, the DNA is TGTGCCAGCAGCGCACTAGCGGGTTCCTCCTACGAGCAGTACTTC. Encoded protein: CASSALAGSSYEQYF. Filled out from reference TRBV11-3 and TRBJ2-7, the complete variable domain reads EAGVVQSPRYKIIEKKQPVAFWCNPISGHNTLYWYLQNLGQGPELLIRYENEEAVDDSQLPKDRFSAERLKGVDSTLKIQPAELGDSAVYLCASSALAGSSYEQYFGPGTRLTVT.

The rearrangement joins TRBV5-1 to TRBJ1-4; D might be TRBD1 (5 bases). The CDR3 extends over 14 amino acids. Germline V gives CDR1 SGHRS, CDR2 YFSETQ. Trimming stripped 0 bases from V and 7 bases from J, with 10 bases between. The CDR3 region has the DNA TGCGCCAGCAGCTTGGGGCAGGGCTTTGAAAAACTGTTTTTT. It specifies CASSLGQGFEKLFF.

This chain joins TRBV19 and TRBJ2-7, with a possible D match to TRBD2 (5 bases). The V end lost 6 bases, the J end lost 2 bases, and 17 bases lay between the germline ends. CDR1 is LNHDA and CDR2 is SQIVND in the germline V gene (reference sequence). The CDR3 is made up of 15 amino acids. The CDR3 loop reads CASSQRAGGPYEQYF. The CDR3 DNA reads as TGTGCCAGTAGCCAAAGGGCGGGCGGTCCCTACGAGCAGTACTTC.

The V call is TRBV11-3, the J call TRBJ1-3; 8 nucleotides agree with TRBD1. The CDR3 covers 14 residues. J lost 0 bases, V lost 9 bases, and 4 bases had no gene match. The V gene's germline CDR1 is SGHNT and CDR2 YENEEA. CDR3: CARPDRGSGNTIYF. CDR3 DNA: TGTGCCAGACCAGACAGGGGCTCTGGAAACACCATATATTTT.

Only one count was recorded for this clone. J is TRBJ1-1 and V is TRBV7-3; TRBD1 matches at 10 bases. CDR3 length: 15 amino acids. V was clipped by 0 bases and J by 4 bases; unmatched bases: 2. The germline V gene encodes CDR1 SGHTA and CDR2 FQGTGA. This CDR3 reads CASSLTGQGGTEAFF. The DNA of the CDR3 is TGTGCCAGCAGCTTAACTGGACAGGGGGGCACTGAAGCTTTCTTT.

This sequence joins TRBV19 and TRBJ1-3; D remains ambiguous. Per the germline V gene, CDR1 is LNHDA and CDR2 is SQIVND (reference sequence). With 5 bases removed from V and 0 bases from J, the gap between germline ends came to 8 bases. The CDR3 sequence is 14 residues long. The chain's CDR3 is CASSPLGSGNTIYF. The CDR3 DNA sequence: TGTGCCAGTAGTCCACTTGGCTCTGGAAACACCATATATTTT.

The rearrangement joins TRBV4-2 to TRBJ2-1, with D possibly being TRBD2 (6 bases). Trimming took 0 bases from V and 8 from J, leaving 20 bases between them. Germline loops: CDR1 LGHNA, CDR2 YNFKEQ. This CDR3 region has 17 residues. This CDR3 reads CASSQEVPTSGLDEQFF. In nucleotides, the CDR3 is TGTGCCAGCAGCCAAGAGGTTCCGACTAGTGGGTTGGATGAGCAGTTCTTC.

This clone was detected once. The chain combines TRBV9 with TRBJ1-3; D call uncertain. The V gene lost 2 bases and the J gene lost 0 bases, with 3 bases spanning the gap. CDR3 length equals 13 residues. Germline lookup yields CDR1 SGDLS and CDR2 YYNGEE. CDR3 in DNA: TGTGCCAGCAGCGTCCTCTCTGGAAACACCATATATTTT. Translated: CASSVLSGNTIYF.